This record concerns one TCR beta chain sequence. This record belongs to a study of control samples from healthy donors and cancer patients. V was pared by 0 bases and J by 4 bases, with 12 bases between. CDR1 is MGHRA, CDR2 YSYEKL, per germline. This CDR3 is built from 15 residues. The repertoire was sequenced with immunoSEQ multiplex PCR; TCRdb's copy has only in-frame clones and lacks some. The table shows 35,000 to 55,000 clones, with approximately 70% occurring only once. The sequencing sample was made of formalin-fixed, paraffin-embedded tissue. V and J are TRBV4-1 and TRBJ2-5; D uncertain. This clonotype was sampled from a male donor with melanoma. The CDR3 DNA sequence: TGCGCCAGCAGCCAAGACGGCCTAGTAGGAGAGACCCAGTACTTC. This gives the protein CASSQDGLVGETQYF.